One sample yielded the 10 T cell receptor beta chains listed below, sequenced in a study of CD8 T cells in ankylosing spondylitis. TCRdb processed the 5' RACE reads anew with MiXCR; each CDR3 protein has one entry. Of 250,000 to 350,000 distinct CDR3 sequences listed, around 21% are singletons. The material sequenced was blood, either unsorted or a sorted T cell fraction (not recorded which). The receptors come from a female donor with ankylosing spondylitis or in good health (not recorded which).

This clonotype came up many times. The chain employs TRBV12-3 or TRBV12-4 and TRBJ2-1; 9 bases agree with TRBD2. With V trimmed by 5 bases and J by 0 bases, 5 bases remained unmatched. The length of the CDR3 is 16 residues. The CDR3 here is CASSMLAGSSYNEQFF. The CDR3 DNA follows: TGTGCCAGCAGTATGCTAGCGGGGAGCTCCTACAATGAGCAGTTCTTC.

This clonotype occurred many times. The chain joins TRBV29-1 to TRBJ2-1, with TRBD1 matching 8 bases. There are 14 residues in the CDR3. CDR1 is SQVTM and CDR2 is ANQGSEA in the germline V gene. With 7 bases clipped from V and 5 bases from J, the junction kept 10 bases outside the gene matches. In DNA, the CDR3 is TGCAGCGGCTCCCAGGGGGCCCAGCACAATGAGCAGTTCTTC. Amino acids: CSGSQGAQHNEQFF.

The chain uses TRBV12-3 or TRBV12-4 and TRBJ1-1, with 7 bases fitting TRBD1. The CDR3 contains 14 residues. V dropped 6 bases and J dropped 5; count of bases not matched to a gene: 9. CDR3 in amino acids: CASSPEARGTEAFF. The DNA for the CDR3 is TGTGCCAGCAGCCCCGAGGCCAGGGGGACTGAAGCTTTCTTT.

The count of this clonotype is one. The chain is built from TRBV29-1 and TRBJ1-2; TRBD1 is a possible D gene (5 bases). The germline V gene encodes CDR1 SQVTM and CDR2 ANQGSEA. Trimming cost V 7 bases and J 4 bases, with 16 bases left between them. This CDR3 has 13 amino acids. CDR3 protein: CSGDDSATYGYTF. For the CDR3, the DNA is TGCAGCGGTGACGACAGCGCAACCTATGGCTACACCTTC.

There are a few counts of this clonotype. The chain uses TRBV10-2 and TRBJ1-5, with 9 bases fitting TRBD1. The V gene end was trimmed by 2 bases and the J gene end by 1 base; junction bases not matched to a gene: 3. Germline CDR1 reads WSHSY; CDR2 reads SAAADI. This CDR3 has 16 amino acids. Here the CDR3 reads CASSERTGDSNQPQHF. The CDR3 DNA reads as TGCGCCAGCAGTGAGCGGACAGGGGACAGCAATCAGCCCCAGCATTTT.

This clonotype was recorded a few times. CDR3 nucleotides: TGTGCCAGTAGCAGACAGTTCATGAACACTGAAGCTTTCTTT. Translating gives CASSRQFMNTEAFF. The chain has TRBV19 and TRBJ1-1, with a tentative D call TRBD1 (5 bases). CDR3 size: 14 residues. V was pared by 6 bases and J by 0 bases, with 11 bases between. In germline, CDR1 is LNHDA, CDR2 SQIVND (reference sequence).

The rearrangement uses TRBV7-6 and TRBJ1-5; no definite D call. Trimming stripped 2 bases from V and 0 bases from J, with 5 bases between. Germline V CDR1 and CDR2: SGHVS, FNYEAQ. The CDR3 is 14 residues long. The CDR3 DNA reads as TGTGCCAGCAGCTTATTCTCTAGCAATCAGCCCCAGCATTTT. This translates into CASSLFSSNQPQHF. The full variable domain, its missing parts supplied by reference TRBV7-6 and TRBJ1-5, is GAGVSQSPRYKVTKRGQDVALRCDPISGHVSLYWYRQALGQGPEFLTYFNYEAQQDKSGLPNDRFSAERPEGSISTLTIQRTEQRDSAMYRCASSLFSSNQPQHFGDGTRLSIL.

The J gene is TRBJ2-1, the V gene TRBV30, with 11 bases identical to TRBD2. This CDR3 contains 11 residues. Germline lookup yields CDR1 GTSNPN and CDR2 SVGIG (reference sequence). CDR3: CAGLAGGEQFF. The DNA of the CDR3 is TGTGCTGGGCTAGCGGGAGGAGAGCAGTTCTTC.

V is TRBV7-6 and J is TRBJ2-3, with 7 bases lining up with TRBD1. CDR1 is SGHVS, CDR2 FNYEAQ, per germline. This CDR3 is 15 amino acids long. Trimming took 7 bases from V and 2 from J; bases not matched to a gene: 9. The CDR3 loop is CASTRTGQFTDTQYF. CDR3 nucleotide sequence: TGTGCCAGCACCAGGACGGGACAGTTCACAGATACGCAGTATTTT.

This clonotype was seen at least ten times. This chain links TRBV6-1 with TRBJ1-5, with D unclear. This CDR3 region has 14 residues. Germline V gene sequence: CDR1 MNHNS, CDR2 SASEGT. The V end lost 1 base, the J end lost 6 bases, and 10 bases lay between the germline ends. The CDR3 loop is CASSEETGGQPQHF. In DNA form, the CDR3 reads TGTGCCAGCAGTGAAGAGACGGGCGGTCAGCCCCAGCATTTT.